This T cell receptor beta chain was observed in a study of T cells in Graves' hyperthyroidism and ophthalmopathy. CDR1 and CDR2 from the germline V gene are SGHRS and YFSETQ. CDR3 length: 13 residues. V was shortened by 6 bases and J by 1 base, with 10 bases between the two germline ends. RNA transcripts yielded amplified TCR beta CDR3 regions. HTBI primers drove first-round RT-PCR of the TCR CDR3. MiXCR was run by TCRdb on the multiplex PCR reads, yielding one entry per CDR3 protein. The profile shows 450,000 to 550,000 distinct CDR3 sequences, approximately 25% of them singletons. This clonotype has ten or more counts.

Sequencing was carried out using blood. The rearrangement uses TRBV5-1 and TRBJ2-5; unclear D gene. The sequence derives from a woman aged 25 to 39 with Graves' ophthalmopathy. DNA for the CDR3: TGCGCCAGCACCCTCGACGGCCAAGAGACCCAGTACTTC. This codes for CASTLDGQETQYF.